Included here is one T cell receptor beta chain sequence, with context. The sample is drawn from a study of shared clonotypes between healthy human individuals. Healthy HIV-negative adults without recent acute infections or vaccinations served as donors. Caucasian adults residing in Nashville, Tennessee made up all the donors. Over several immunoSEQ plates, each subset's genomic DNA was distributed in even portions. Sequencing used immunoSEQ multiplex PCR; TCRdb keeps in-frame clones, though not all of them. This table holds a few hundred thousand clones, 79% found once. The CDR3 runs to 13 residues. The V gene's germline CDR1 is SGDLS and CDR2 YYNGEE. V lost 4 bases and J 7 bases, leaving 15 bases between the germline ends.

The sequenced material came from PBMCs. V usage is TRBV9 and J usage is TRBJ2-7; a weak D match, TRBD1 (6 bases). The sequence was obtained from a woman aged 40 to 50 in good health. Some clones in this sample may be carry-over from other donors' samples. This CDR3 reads CASSPTGRGEQYF. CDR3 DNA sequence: TGTGCCAGCAGCCCAACAGGGAGAGGGGAGCAGTACTTC.